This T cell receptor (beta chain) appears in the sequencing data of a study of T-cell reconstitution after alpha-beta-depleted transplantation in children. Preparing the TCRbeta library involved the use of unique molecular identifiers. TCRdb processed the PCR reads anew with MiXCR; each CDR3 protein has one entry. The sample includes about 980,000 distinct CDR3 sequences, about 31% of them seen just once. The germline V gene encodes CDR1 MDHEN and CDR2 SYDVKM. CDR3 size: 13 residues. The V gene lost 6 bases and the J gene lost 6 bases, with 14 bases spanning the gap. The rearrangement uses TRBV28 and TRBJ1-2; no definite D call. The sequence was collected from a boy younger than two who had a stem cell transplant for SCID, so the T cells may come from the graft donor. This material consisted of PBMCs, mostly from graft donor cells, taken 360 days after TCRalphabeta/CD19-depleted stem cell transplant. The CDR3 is CASRAPPIDGYTF. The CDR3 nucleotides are TGTGCCAGCAGAGCCCCCCCAATTGATGGCTACACCTTC.